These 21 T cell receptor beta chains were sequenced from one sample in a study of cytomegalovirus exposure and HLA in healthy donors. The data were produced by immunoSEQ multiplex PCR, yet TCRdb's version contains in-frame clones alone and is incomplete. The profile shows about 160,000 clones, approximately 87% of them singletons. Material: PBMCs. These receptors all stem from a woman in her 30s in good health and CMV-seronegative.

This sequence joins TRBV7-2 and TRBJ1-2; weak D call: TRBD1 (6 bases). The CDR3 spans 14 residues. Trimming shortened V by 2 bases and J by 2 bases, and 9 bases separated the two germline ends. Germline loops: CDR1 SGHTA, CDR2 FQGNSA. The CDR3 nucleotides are TGTGCCAGCAGCTTATCAGGACAGAACTATGGCTACACCTTC. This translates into CASSLSGQNYGYTF.

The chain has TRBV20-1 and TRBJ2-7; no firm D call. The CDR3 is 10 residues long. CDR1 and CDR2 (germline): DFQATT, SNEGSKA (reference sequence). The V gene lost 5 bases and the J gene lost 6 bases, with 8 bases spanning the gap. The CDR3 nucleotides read TGCAGTGCTGGCAGAGGCGAGCAGTACTTC. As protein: CSAGRGEQYF.

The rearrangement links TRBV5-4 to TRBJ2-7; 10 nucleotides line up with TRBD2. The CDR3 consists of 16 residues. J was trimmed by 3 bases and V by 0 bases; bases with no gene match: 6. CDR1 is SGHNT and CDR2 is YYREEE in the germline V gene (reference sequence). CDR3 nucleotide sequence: TGTGCCAGCAGCTTGGGAGCGGGAGGGCCTATCTACGAGCAGTACTTC. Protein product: CASSLGAGGPIYEQYF.

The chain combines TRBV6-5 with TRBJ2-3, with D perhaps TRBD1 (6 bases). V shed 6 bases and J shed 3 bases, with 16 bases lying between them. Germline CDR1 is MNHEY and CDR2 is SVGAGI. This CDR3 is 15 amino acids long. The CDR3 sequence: CASRRPRGGTDTQYF. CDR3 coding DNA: TGTGCCAGCAGAAGACCCAGGGGTGGGACAGATACGCAGTATTTT.

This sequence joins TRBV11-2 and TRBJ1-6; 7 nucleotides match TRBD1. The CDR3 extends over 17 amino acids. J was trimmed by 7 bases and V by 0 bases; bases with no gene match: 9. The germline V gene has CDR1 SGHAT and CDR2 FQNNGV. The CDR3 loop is CASSLDQGTVINSPLHF. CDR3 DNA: TGTGCCAGCAGCTTAGATCAAGGGACAGTAATCAATTCACCCCTCCACTTT.

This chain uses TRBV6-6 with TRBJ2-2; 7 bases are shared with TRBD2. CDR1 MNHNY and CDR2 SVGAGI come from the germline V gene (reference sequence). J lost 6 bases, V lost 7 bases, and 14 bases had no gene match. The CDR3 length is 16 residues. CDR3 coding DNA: TGTGCCAGCAAACCCCGGGGAGGGGATAACGCCGGGGAGCTGTTTTTT. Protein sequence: CASKPRGGDNAGELFF.

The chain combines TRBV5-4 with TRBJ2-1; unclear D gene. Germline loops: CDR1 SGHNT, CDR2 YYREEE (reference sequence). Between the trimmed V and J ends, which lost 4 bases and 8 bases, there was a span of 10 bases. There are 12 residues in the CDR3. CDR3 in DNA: TGTGCCAGCAGCCCCGCGAGAGATGAGCAGTTCTTC. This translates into CASSPARDEQFF.

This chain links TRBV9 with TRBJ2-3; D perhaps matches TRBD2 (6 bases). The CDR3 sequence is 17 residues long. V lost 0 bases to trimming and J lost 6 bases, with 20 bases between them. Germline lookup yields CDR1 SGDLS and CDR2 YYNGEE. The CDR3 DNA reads TGTGCCAGCAGCGTAGATGAGGCGGGACTCCTCTTGGATACGCAGTATTTT. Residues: CASSVDEAGLLLDTQYF.

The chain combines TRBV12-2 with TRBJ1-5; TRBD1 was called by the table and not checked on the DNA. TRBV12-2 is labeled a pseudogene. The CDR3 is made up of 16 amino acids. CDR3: CASRLKNCWQNQPQHF. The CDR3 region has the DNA TGTGCAAGTCGCTTAAAGAATTGTTGGCAGAATCAGCCCCAGCATTTT.

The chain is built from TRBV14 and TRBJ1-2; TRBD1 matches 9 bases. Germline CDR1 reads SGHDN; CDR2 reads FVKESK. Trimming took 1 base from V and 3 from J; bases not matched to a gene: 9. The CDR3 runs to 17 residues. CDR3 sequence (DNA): TGTGCCAGCAGCCAAGTGGGACAGGGAGTCCGCGACTATGGCTACACCTTC. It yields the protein CASSQVGQGVRDYGYTF.

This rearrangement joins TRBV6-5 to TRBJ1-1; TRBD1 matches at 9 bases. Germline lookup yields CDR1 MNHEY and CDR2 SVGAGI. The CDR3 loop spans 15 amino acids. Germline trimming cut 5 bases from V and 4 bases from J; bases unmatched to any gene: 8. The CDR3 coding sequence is TGTGCCAGCAGTCCTACAGGGGGCCGGGGCACTGAAGCTTTCTTT. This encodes CASSPTGGRGTEAFF.

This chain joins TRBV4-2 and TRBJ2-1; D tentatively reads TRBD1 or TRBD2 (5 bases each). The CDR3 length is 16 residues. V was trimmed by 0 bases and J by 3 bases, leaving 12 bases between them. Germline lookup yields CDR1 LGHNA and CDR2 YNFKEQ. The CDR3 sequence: CASSQDTGTSYNEQFF. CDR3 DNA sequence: TGTGCCAGCAGCCAAGATACGGGGACCAGCTACAATGAGCAGTTCTTC.

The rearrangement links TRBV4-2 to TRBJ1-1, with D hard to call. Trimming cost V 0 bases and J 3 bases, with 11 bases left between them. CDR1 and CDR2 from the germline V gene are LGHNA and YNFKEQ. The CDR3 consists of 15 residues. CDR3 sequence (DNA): TGTGCCAGCAGCCAAGATCAAGGTGCCTACACTGAAGCTTTCTTT. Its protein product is CASSQDQGAYTEAFF.

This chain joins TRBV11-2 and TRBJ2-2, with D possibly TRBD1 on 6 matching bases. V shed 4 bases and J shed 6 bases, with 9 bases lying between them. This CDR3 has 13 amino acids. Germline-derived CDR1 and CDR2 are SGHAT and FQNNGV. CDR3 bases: TGTGCCAGCAGCTCAGGGGTCCCCGGGGAGCTGTTTTTT. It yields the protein CASSSGVPGELFF.

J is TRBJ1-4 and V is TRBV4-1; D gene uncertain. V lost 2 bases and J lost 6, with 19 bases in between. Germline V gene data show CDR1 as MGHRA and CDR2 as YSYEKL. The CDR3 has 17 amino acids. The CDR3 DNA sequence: TGCGCCAGCAGCCAAAGTGGCGCGAGATTGTGGGATGAAAAACTGTTTTTT. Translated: CASSQSGARLWDEKLFF.

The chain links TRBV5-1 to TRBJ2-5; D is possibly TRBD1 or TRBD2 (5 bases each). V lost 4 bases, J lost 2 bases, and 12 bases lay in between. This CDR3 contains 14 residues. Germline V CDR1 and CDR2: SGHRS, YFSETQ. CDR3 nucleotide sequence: TGCGCCAGCAGCCCCCGGGACCTACAAGAGACCCAGTACTTC. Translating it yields CASSPRDLQETQYF.

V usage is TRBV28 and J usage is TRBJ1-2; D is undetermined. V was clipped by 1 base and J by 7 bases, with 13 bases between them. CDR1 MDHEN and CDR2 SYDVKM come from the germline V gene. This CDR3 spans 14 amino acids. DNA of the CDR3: TGTGCCAGCAGTTTATCGAGGCAGGTCGGTGGCTACACCTTC. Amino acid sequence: CASSLSRQVGGYTF.

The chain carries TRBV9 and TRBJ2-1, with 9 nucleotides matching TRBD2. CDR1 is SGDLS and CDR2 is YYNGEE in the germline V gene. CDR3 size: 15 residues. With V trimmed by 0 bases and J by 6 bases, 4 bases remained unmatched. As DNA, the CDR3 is TGTGCCAGCAGCGTAGATGCTAGCGGGACCAATGAGCAGTTCTTC. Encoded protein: CASSVDASGTNEQFF.

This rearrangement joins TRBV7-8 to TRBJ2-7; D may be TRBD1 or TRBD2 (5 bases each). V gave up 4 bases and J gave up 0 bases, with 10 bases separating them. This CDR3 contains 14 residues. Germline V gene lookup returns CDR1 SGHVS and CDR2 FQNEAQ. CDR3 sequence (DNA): TGTGCCAGCAGCTCCGGGACGGCCTCCTACGAGCAGTACTTC. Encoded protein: CASSSGTASYEQYF.

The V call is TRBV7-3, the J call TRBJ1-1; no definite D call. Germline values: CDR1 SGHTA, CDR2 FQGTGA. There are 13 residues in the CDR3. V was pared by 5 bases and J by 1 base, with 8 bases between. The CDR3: CASSPDSNTEAFF. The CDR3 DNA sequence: TGTGCCAGCAGCCCCGACTCGAACACTGAAGCTTTCTTT.

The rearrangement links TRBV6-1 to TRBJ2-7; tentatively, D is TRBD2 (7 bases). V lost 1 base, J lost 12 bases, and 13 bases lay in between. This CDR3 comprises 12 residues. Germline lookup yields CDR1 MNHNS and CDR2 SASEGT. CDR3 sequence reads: CASSEGWGGPYF. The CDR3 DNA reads TGTGCCAGCAGTGAAGGATGGGGGGGGCCGTACTTC.